Below are 12 T cell receptor beta chains sequenced from a single sample in a study of blood T cell repertoires in COVID-19. Some clones are missing from TCRdb's copy, which holds only in-frame ones; the method was immunoSEQ multiplex PCR. The sample consists of around 210,000 clones, over 75% of them appearing once. Sequencing used peripheral blood. These receptor sequences come from a man aged 45-65 years with COVID-19, enrolled during active disease.

The CDR3 DNA reads as TGTGCCAGCAGCGTCTCAGGGTATACCGGGGAGCTGTTTTTT. It yields the protein CASSVSGYTGELFF. The gene calls are TRBV9 and TRBJ2-2; perhaps TRBD1 as D (5 bases). The CDR3 runs 14 residues. CDR1 is SGDLS, CDR2 YYNGEE, per germline. With 2 bases removed from V and 5 bases from J, the gap between germline ends came to 10 bases.

The V call is TRBV3-1 (or the pseudogene TRBV3-2), the J call TRBJ2-1; the match to TRBD2 covers 7 bases. There are 14 residues in the CDR3. CDR1 and CDR2 from the germline V gene are LGHDT and YNNKEL (reference sequence). The J segment lost 7 bases and the V segment lost 1 base, leaving 4 bases of the junction unmatched. For the CDR3, the DNA is TGTGCCAGCAGCCAAGGCCTAGCGGAGAATGAGCAGTTCTTC. It specifies CASSQGLAENEQFF.

The chain has TRBV12-3 or TRBV12-4 and TRBJ2-1; perhaps TRBD1 as D (6 bases). This CDR3 region has 13 residues. Trimming took off 3 bases at V and 8 bases at J, with 11 bases between the two ends. The CDR3 sequence: CASSFPGVDEQFF. CDR3 nucleotide sequence: TGTGCCAGCAGTTTCCCAGGGGTGGATGAGCAGTTCTTC.

The CDR3 spells CAWSQNSNQPQHF. CDR3 bases: TGTGCCTGGAGTCAGAATAGCAATCAGCCCCAGCATTTT. The rearrangement uses TRBV30 and TRBJ1-5; the D is unclear. CDR3 length: 13 residues. CDR1 GTSNPN and CDR2 SVGIG come from the germline V gene (reference sequence). Trimming cost V 2 bases and J 0 bases, with 5 bases left between them.

This clone was detected a few times. The chain combines TRBV28 with TRBJ1-1; 8 nucleotides agree with TRBD1. The V gene end was trimmed by 5 bases and the J gene end by 3 bases; junction bases not matched to a gene: 8. The V gene's germline CDR1 is MDHEN and CDR2 SYDVKM. This CDR3 contains 15 residues. In DNA form, the CDR3 reads TGTGCCAGCAGTCTCTATGACAGGGGAGACACTGAAGCTTTCTTT. This translates into CASSLYDRGDTEAFF.

As regards this clone: Other DNA sequences in this specimen translate into the identical CDR3. This sequence joins TRBV3-1 (or the pseudogene TRBV3-2) and TRBJ2-5; a weak D match, TRBD1 (5 bases). CDR1 is LGHDT and CDR2 is YNNKEL in the germline V gene (reference sequence). Trimming took off 3 bases at V and 5 bases at J, with 7 bases between the two ends. The CDR3 consists of 12 residues. CDR3 nucleotides: TGTGCCAGCAGCCAGGGGCGGGAGACCCAGTACTTC. Translating it yields CASSQGRETQYF.

On this clone: Relative to the germline gene, one junction end is altered; a read error may explain this. The V gene is TRBV18, the J gene TRBJ1-1, with a tentative D call TRBD1 (6 bases). Germline CDR1 is KGHSH and CDR2 is LQKENI. This CDR3 is 14 amino acids long. The DNA of the CDR3 is TGTGCCAGCTTACCAACGGGGGGCGATACTGAAGCTTTCTTT. Amino acids: CASLPTGGDTEAFF.

This clone was detected only once. CDR3 bases: TGTGCCTGGAGACGCGGTGTAGCCTACGAGCAGTACTTC. Its protein product is CAWRRGVAYEQYF. The chain has TRBV30 and TRBJ2-7, with D hard to call. Germline loops: CDR1 GTSNPN, CDR2 SVGIG (reference sequence). Trimming left V 3 bases short and J 2 bases short, with 11 bases between. The length of the CDR3 is 13 residues.

This clone was detected once. V usage is TRBV5-6 and J usage is TRBJ1-4; the D is unclear. CDR3 length: 15 amino acids. Germline V gene data show CDR1 as SGHDT and CDR2 as YYEEEE. The V gene lost 4 bases and the J gene lost 2 bases, with 12 bases spanning the gap. CDR3 sequence reads: CASSRGVDTNEKLFF. In DNA form, the CDR3 reads TGTGCCAGCAGCCGCGGGGTAGATACTAATGAAAAACTGTTTTTT. Full variable domain (rest looked up from reference TRBV5-6 and TRBJ1-4): DAGVTQSPTHLIKTRGQQVTLRCSPKSGHDTVSWYQQALGQGPQFIFQYYEEEERQRGNFPDRFSGHQFPNYSSELNVNALLLGDSALYLCASSRGVDTNEKLFFGSGTQLSVL.

The chain has TRBV2 and TRBJ1-5; 9 positions agree with TRBD1. The V gene's germline CDR1 is SNHLY and CDR2 FYNNEI. V dropped 4 bases and J dropped 7; count of bases not matched to a gene: 8. CDR3 length: 15 residues. The CDR3 sequence: CASSAQGAAGQPQHF. The CDR3 DNA is TGTGCCAGCAGTGCACAGGGGGCAGCGGGGCAGCCCCAGCATTTT.

The chain carries TRBV30 and TRBJ1-2, with a tentative D call TRBD1 (5 bases). Germline V CDR1 and CDR2: GTSNPN, SVGIG (reference sequence). The V end was cut by 5 bases, the J end by 4 bases, with 14 bases between. CDR3 length: 13 amino acids. CDR3 amino acids: CAWARGGLYGYTF. The CDR3 nucleotides read TGTGCCTGGGCTAGGGGAGGACTCTATGGCTACACCTTC.

This sequence joins TRBV11-2 and TRBJ2-3; D is possibly TRBD2 (6 bases). The CDR3 totals 15 residues. The germline gives CDR1 SGHAT, CDR2 FQNNGV. V lost 7 bases and J 1 base, leaving 15 bases between the germline ends. The chain's CDR3 is CASTQSWGGTDTQYF. CDR3 coding DNA: TGTGCCAGCACGCAAAGTTGGGGGGGCACAGATACGCAGTATTTT.